The 2 T cell receptor beta chains presented below share a single source sample, sequenced in a study of T cells in Graves' hyperthyroidism and ophthalmopathy. Authors of the study amplified TCR beta CDR3 regions from RNA transcripts. TCR CDR3 regions were first amplified by RT-PCR with HTBI primers. TCRdb re-called the multiplex PCR reads with MiXCR, one entry per CDR3 protein. The sample holds about 400,000 distinct CDR3 sequences, approximately 14% seen once. What was sequenced was blood. The receptor set was obtained from a woman under 40 with Graves' ophthalmopathy.

This clonotype was seen at least ten times. This chain connects TRBV27 to TRBJ1-6, with D unresolved. CDR1 MNHEY and CDR2 SMNVEV come from the germline V gene (reference sequence). With 7 bases removed from V and 0 bases from J, the gap between germline ends came to 10 bases. The CDR3 loop spans 15 amino acids. CDR3 residues: CASTLLSSYNSPLHF. CDR3 bases: TGTGCCAGCACCCTTTTGAGCTCCTATAATTCACCCCTCCACTTT.

This clonotype was detected ten times or more. The chain uses TRBV5-1 and TRBJ2-1; 12 bases are a match to TRBD2. V was clipped by 4 bases and J by 9 bases; unmatched bases: 8. The CDR3 is 15 amino acids. Germline V gene sequence: CDR1 SGHRS, CDR2 YFSETQ. CDR3 amino acids: CASSPSGGAYSEQFF. The DNA of the CDR3 is TGCGCCAGCAGCCCTAGCGGGGGGGCGTATAGTGAGCAGTTCTTC. Using reference TRBV5-1 and TRBJ2-1 for the parts outside the CDR3, the full variable domain is KAGVTQTPRYLIKTRGQQVTLSCSPISGHRSVSWYQQTPGQGLQFLFEYFSETQRNKGNFPGRFSGRQFSNSRSEMNVSTLELGDSALYLCASSPSGGAYSEQFFGPGTRLTVL.